This TCR beta chain was profiled in a study of cytomegalovirus exposure and HLA in healthy donors. Findings and caveats of the study: Researchers reported from a later analysis that most CMV-associated TCR beta chains appeared HLA-restricted.

V gave up 5 bases and J gave up 12 bases; unmatched junction bases: 17. CDR1 and CDR2 (germline): MNHNS, SASEGT. CDR3 length equals 15 residues. A multiplex PCR was run with 60 Vbeta primers and 13 Jbeta primers. The assay was immunoSEQ multiplex PCR, and TCRdb's table has in-frame clones only and misses some. This table holds about 240,000 clones, about 81% found once. This clone came up once. Its target is unknown. The source is a woman aged 60-70 years in good health and CMV-seropositive. The chain is built from TRBV6-1 and TRBJ1-1, with 8 bases identical to TRBD1. Source material: PBMCs. The CDR3 bases are TGTGCCAGCAGTTTGCAGGGGGCGCTAAGGGGCAAATCTTTCTTT. This encodes CASSLQGALRGKSFF.